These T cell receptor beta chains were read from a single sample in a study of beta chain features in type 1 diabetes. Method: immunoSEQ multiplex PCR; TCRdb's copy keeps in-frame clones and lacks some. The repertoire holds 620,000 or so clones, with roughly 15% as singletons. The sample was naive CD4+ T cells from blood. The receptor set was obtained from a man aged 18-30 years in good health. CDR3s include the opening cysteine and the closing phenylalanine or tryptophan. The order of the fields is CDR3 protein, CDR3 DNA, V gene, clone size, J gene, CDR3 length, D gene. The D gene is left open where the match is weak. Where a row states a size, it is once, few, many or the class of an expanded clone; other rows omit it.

cdr3_aa: CASSPGASIDTGELFF; cdr3_nt: TGTGCCAGCAGCCCGGGGGCCTCGATAGACACCGGGGAGCTGTTTTTT; v_call: TRBV5-4; clone_size: NA; j_call: TRBJ2-2; cdr3_length: 16; d_call: NA
cdr3_aa: CASSRGQNYGYTF; cdr3_nt: TGTGCCAGCAGCCGTGGACAGAACTATGGCTACACCTTC; v_call: TRBV28; clone_size: few; j_call: TRBJ1-2; cdr3_length: 13; d_call: NA
cdr3_aa: CASSYSGLGTEAFF; cdr3_nt: TGTGCCAGCAGTTACTCGGGGCTGGGCACTGAAGCTTTCTTT; v_call: TRBV6-6; clone_size: NA; j_call: TRBJ1-1; cdr3_length: 14; d_call: NA
cdr3_aa: CASSIGFSGANVLTF; cdr3_nt: TGTGCCAGTAGTATTGGGTTTTCTGGGGCCAACGTCCTGACTTTC; v_call: TRBV19; clone_size: few; j_call: TRBJ2-6; cdr3_length: 15; d_call: NA
cdr3_aa: CASSQGDSPRETQYF; cdr3_nt: TGCGCCAGCAGCCAGGGTGACTCGCCCCGGGAGACCCAGTACTTC; v_call: TRBV4-3; clone_size: NA; j_call: TRBJ2-5; cdr3_length: 15; d_call: NA
cdr3_aa: CASSRGTDYGYTF; cdr3_nt: TGTGCCAGCTCCCGGGGGACGGACTATGGCTACACCTTC; v_call: TRBV18; clone_size: NA; j_call: TRBJ1-2; cdr3_length: 13; d_call: NA
cdr3_aa: CASSLSGTVGNTIYF; cdr3_nt: TGTGCCAGCAGTTTGTCGGGGACGGTTGGAAACACCATATATTTT; v_call: TRBV6-6; clone_size: NA; j_call: TRBJ1-3; cdr3_length: 15; d_call: NA
cdr3_aa: CASSLGPPPLYGYTF; cdr3_nt: TGTGCCAGCAGTTTAGGTCCCCCGCCTCTCTATGGCTACACCTTC; v_call: TRBV28; clone_size: NA; j_call: TRBJ1-2; cdr3_length: 15; d_call: NA
cdr3_aa: CASSAERDRVYNEQFF; cdr3_nt: TGTGCCAGCAGCGCCGAGAGGGACAGGGTCTACAATGAGCAGTTCTTC; v_call: TRBV9; clone_size: NA; j_call: TRBJ2-1; cdr3_length: 16; d_call: TRBD1
cdr3_aa: CASSREKTGRKGTEAFF; cdr3_nt: TGCGCCAGCAGCCGAGAGAAGACAGGCCGGAAGGGCACTGAAGCTTTCTTT; v_call: TRBV4-3; clone_size: few; j_call: TRBJ1-1; cdr3_length: 17; d_call: NA
cdr3_aa: CASSSQGARTYEQYF; cdr3_nt: TGTGCCAGCAGCTCACAGGGGGCGCGCACCTACGAGCAGTACTTC; v_call: TRBV7-2; clone_size: NA; j_call: TRBJ2-7; cdr3_length: 15; d_call: TRBD1
cdr3_aa: CASSGGPAAFNEQFF; cdr3_nt: TGTGCCAGCAGCGGGGGACCGGCCGCCTTTAATGAGCAGTTCTTC; v_call: TRBV5-6; clone_size: NA; j_call: TRBJ2-1; cdr3_length: 15; d_call: NA
cdr3_aa: CAWSLAGGITGELFF; cdr3_nt: TGTGCCTGGAGCCTAGCGGGGGGTATCACCGGGGAGCTGTTTTTT; v_call: TRBV30; clone_size: NA; j_call: TRBJ2-2; cdr3_length: 15; d_call: TRBD2
cdr3_aa: CASSQGASGNRETQYF; cdr3_nt: TGCGCCAGCAGCCAAGGGGCTAGCGGGAATAGGGAGACCCAGTACTTC; v_call: TRBV4-1; clone_size: NA; j_call: TRBJ2-5; cdr3_length: 16; d_call: TRBD2
cdr3_aa: CASSPRRGLSTEAFF; cdr3_nt: TGTGCCAGCAGCCCGAGAAGGGGCCTGAGCACTGAAGCTTTCTTT; v_call: TRBV11-1; clone_size: few; j_call: TRBJ1-1; cdr3_length: 15; d_call: NA
cdr3_aa: CATSRERQGGGTQYF; cdr3_nt: TGTGCCACCAGCAGAGAAAGGCAGGGAGGTGGGACCCAGTACTTC; v_call: TRBV15; clone_size: NA; j_call: TRBJ2-5; cdr3_length: 15; d_call: NA
cdr3_aa: CASSLTGSSYEQYF; cdr3_nt: TGTGCCAGCAGTTTAACAGGAAGCTCCTACGAGCAGTACTTC; v_call: TRBV28; clone_size: few; j_call: TRBJ2-7; cdr3_length: 14; d_call: NA
cdr3_aa: CASSLVAGGIETQYF; cdr3_nt: TGTGCCAGCAGCTTGGTAGCAGGGGGCATAGAGACCCAGTACTTC; v_call: TRBV5-4; clone_size: few; j_call: TRBJ2-5; cdr3_length: 15; d_call: TRBD1
cdr3_aa: CASSPKIGPANYGYTF; cdr3_nt: TGTGCCAGCAGTCCCAAAATTGGACCAGCTAACTATGGCTACACCTTC; v_call: TRBV7-9; clone_size: few; j_call: TRBJ1-2; cdr3_length: 16; d_call: NA
cdr3_aa: CASSRERGVSYEQYF; cdr3_nt: TGCGCCAGCAGCCGAGAGCGGGGGGTCTCCTACGAGCAGTACTTC; v_call: TRBV4-1; clone_size: few; j_call: TRBJ2-7; cdr3_length: 15; d_call: TRBD2
cdr3_aa: CASSVLAGVINEQFF; cdr3_nt: TGTGCCAGCAGCGTACTAGCGGGAGTCATCAATGAGCAGTTCTTC; v_call: TRBV9; clone_size: NA; j_call: TRBJ2-1; cdr3_length: 15; d_call: TRBD2
cdr3_aa: CASSSHRGRETQYF; cdr3_nt: TGTGCCAGCAGTTCCCACAGGGGGCGAGAGACCCAGTACTTC; v_call: TRBV28; clone_size: NA; j_call: TRBJ2-5; cdr3_length: 14; d_call: TRBD1
cdr3_aa: CASQRSGGGTEQYF; cdr3_nt: TGTGCCAGCCAACGTAGCGGAGGAGGGACCGAGCAGTACTTC; v_call: TRBV27; clone_size: few; j_call: TRBJ2-7; cdr3_length: 14; d_call: NA
cdr3_aa: CASSVGLGINEKLFF; cdr3_nt: TGTGCCAGCAGCGTAGGGTTAGGGATTAATGAAAAACTGTTTTTT; v_call: TRBV9; clone_size: few; j_call: TRBJ1-4; cdr3_length: 15; d_call: NA
cdr3_aa: CASSTGLAYWDTQYF; cdr3_nt: TGTGCCAGCAGCACCGGACTAGCTTATTGGGATACGCAGTATTTT; v_call: TRBV7-2; clone_size: NA; j_call: TRBJ2-3; cdr3_length: 15; d_call: TRBD2
cdr3_aa: CASSDNVGVNEQFF; cdr3_nt: TGTGCCAGCAGTGACAACGTCGGGGTCAATGAGCAGTTCTTC; v_call: TRBV25-1; clone_size: NA; j_call: TRBJ2-1; cdr3_length: 14; d_call: NA
cdr3_aa: CASSLGLQRGVNF; cdr3_nt: TGTGCCAGCAGCTTAGGACTCCAAAGGGGCGTAAACTTC; v_call: TRBV7-3; clone_size: NA; j_call: TRBJ2-7; cdr3_length: 13; d_call: NA
cdr3_aa: CASSYSDSGFTDTQYF; cdr3_nt: TGTGCCAGCAGTTACTCGGACAGCGGTTTCACAGATACGCAGTATTTT; v_call: TRBV6-5; clone_size: NA; j_call: TRBJ2-3; cdr3_length: 16; d_call: NA
cdr3_aa: CASRYGTSAAFF; cdr3_nt: TGTGCCAGCAGATATGGCACCTCGGCAGCTTTCTTT; v_call: TRBV6-6; clone_size: NA; j_call: TRBJ1-1; cdr3_length: 12; d_call: NA
cdr3_aa: CASSRGSIPQETQYF; cdr3_nt: TGTGCCAGCAGCCGCGGGTCGATCCCCCAAGAGACCCAGTACTTC; v_call: TRBV6-6; clone_size: NA; j_call: TRBJ2-5; cdr3_length: 15; d_call: NA
cdr3_aa: CASSPGSGRAGLNEQFF; cdr3_nt: TGTGCCAGCAGCCCAGGTAGCGGGAGGGCCGGTTTGAATGAGCAGTTCTTC; v_call: TRBV7-2; clone_size: NA; j_call: TRBJ2-1; cdr3_length: 17; d_call: TRBD2
cdr3_aa: CARIVFFVGGHTEAFF; cdr3_nt: TGTGCCAGGATAGTTTTCTTCGTAGGGGGTCACACTGAAGCTTTCTTT; v_call: TRBV21-1; clone_size: few; j_call: TRBJ1-1; cdr3_length: 16; d_call: NA
cdr3_aa: CASSPGTGSSGNTIYF; cdr3_nt: TGTGCCAGCAGCCCAGGAACAGGGTCCTCTGGAAACACCATATATTTT; v_call: TRBV9; clone_size: few; j_call: TRBJ1-3; cdr3_length: 16; d_call: NA
cdr3_aa: CASNRQGLFGDTQYF; cdr3_nt: TGTGCCAGCAACAGGCAGGGACTTTTCGGGGATACGCAGTATTTT; v_call: TRBV28; clone_size: NA; j_call: TRBJ2-3; cdr3_length: 15; d_call: NA
cdr3_aa: CASSLSSGSYEQYF; cdr3_nt: TGTGCCAGTAGTTTATCTAGCGGGAGCTACGAGCAGTACTTC; v_call: TRBV19; clone_size: few; j_call: TRBJ2-7; cdr3_length: 14; d_call: TRBD2
cdr3_aa: CASSPSQRSFNEQFF; cdr3_nt: TGTGCCAGCTCACCTAGCCAGAGGAGCTTTAATGAGCAGTTCTTC; v_call: TRBV18; clone_size: NA; j_call: TRBJ2-1; cdr3_length: 15; d_call: NA
cdr3_aa: CASSALGGITDTQYF; cdr3_nt: TGTGCCAGCAGTGCCCTAGGGGGGATCACAGATACGCAGTATTTT; v_call: TRBV27; clone_size: NA; j_call: TRBJ2-3; cdr3_length: 15; d_call: NA
cdr3_aa: CASSLAPNPPYGYTF; cdr3_nt: TGTGCCAGCAGCCTAGCCCCTAATCCTCCCTATGGCTACACCTTC; v_call: TRBV9; clone_size: NA; j_call: TRBJ1-2; cdr3_length: 15; d_call: NA
cdr3_aa: CASHLTRGQIYGYTF; cdr3_nt: TGTGCCAGCCATCTCACTCGAGGACAGATCTATGGCTACACCTTC; v_call: TRBV5-6; clone_size: few; j_call: TRBJ1-2; cdr3_length: 15; d_call: NA
cdr3_aa: CASSGTGSTGELFF; cdr3_nt: TGTGCCAGTAGCGGGACAGGGAGTACCGGGGAGCTGTTTTTT; v_call: TRBV19; clone_size: NA; j_call: TRBJ2-2; cdr3_length: 14; d_call: TRBD1
cdr3_aa: CASSQGTLGKYEQYF; cdr3_nt: TGTGCCAGCAGCCAAGGGACCCTGGGAAAATACGAGCAGTACTTC; v_call: TRBV14; clone_size: NA; j_call: TRBJ2-7; cdr3_length: 15; d_call: NA
cdr3_aa: CASSIDGAGANVLTF; cdr3_nt: TGTGCCAGTAGTATTGACGGGGCTGGGGCCAACGTCCTGACTTTC; v_call: TRBV19; clone_size: few; j_call: TRBJ2-6; cdr3_length: 15; d_call: NA
cdr3_aa: CASSPTGWGADTQYF; cdr3_nt: TGTGCCAGCAGCCCCACGGGCTGGGGGGCGGATACGCAGTATTTT; v_call: TRBV27; clone_size: few; j_call: TRBJ2-3; cdr3_length: 15; d_call: NA
cdr3_aa: CASSPGYPGLAGGPIKSETQYF; cdr3_nt: TGTGCCAGCAGTCCGGGCTACCCGGGACTAGCGGGAGGGCCAATTAAGTCGGAGACCCAGTACTTC; v_call: TRBV28; clone_size: NA; j_call: TRBJ2-5; cdr3_length: 22; d_call: TRBD2
cdr3_aa: CASKTSGNTGELFF; cdr3_nt: TGCGCCAGCAAGACTAGCGGCAACACCGGGGAGCTGTTTTTT; v_call: TRBV5-1; clone_size: NA; j_call: TRBJ2-2; cdr3_length: 14; d_call: TRBD2
cdr3_aa: CASSFGSLRGELFF; cdr3_nt: TGTGCCAGCAGCTTCGGGTCACTTAGGGGGGAGCTGTTTTTT; v_call: TRBV11-3; clone_size: few; j_call: TRBJ2-2; cdr3_length: 14; d_call: NA
cdr3_aa: CASAGMNTGELFF; cdr3_nt: TGTGCCAGTGCGGGTATGAACACCGGGGAGCTGTTTTTT; v_call: TRBV6-4; clone_size: NA; j_call: TRBJ2-2; cdr3_length: 13; d_call: NA
cdr3_aa: CASSLDRANPYQPQHF; cdr3_nt: TGTGCCAGCAGCTTAGACAGGGCGAACCCATATCAGCCCCAGCATTTT; v_call: TRBV7-8; clone_size: once; j_call: TRBJ1-5; cdr3_length: 16; d_call: NA
cdr3_aa: CASSFTDSFEAFF; cdr3_nt: TGTGCCAGCAGTTTCACGGACAGCTTCGAAGCTTTCTTT; v_call: TRBV6-1; clone_size: few; j_call: TRBJ1-1; cdr3_length: 13; d_call: NA
cdr3_aa: CASSATDSNQPQHF; cdr3_nt: TGTGCCAGCTCCGCGACGGATAGCAATCAGCCCCAGCATTTT; v_call: TRBV18; clone_size: NA; j_call: TRBJ1-5; cdr3_length: 14; d_call: NA
cdr3_aa: CASSPPGQGSETQYF; cdr3_nt: TGTGCCAGCAGCCCACCGGGACAGGGATCAGAGACCCAGTACTTC; v_call: TRBV6-5; clone_size: NA; j_call: TRBJ2-5; cdr3_length: 15; d_call: TRBD1
cdr3_aa: CASSQDRRGRGELFF; cdr3_nt: TGTGCCAGCAGCCAAGACAGGAGAGGACGCGGGGAGCTGTTTTTT; v_call: TRBV14; clone_size: NA; j_call: TRBJ2-2; cdr3_length: 15; d_call: NA